These 32 T cell receptor beta chains originate from one sample sequenced in a study of blood T cell repertoires in COVID-19. Sequencing was performed with immunoSEQ multiplex PCR; in TCRdb, only in-frame clones are kept and a portion is missing. The table lists roughly 230,000 clones, around 90% of them singletons, with about 2.1% in the top ten. The sample was peripheral blood. The receptors originated from an older woman with COVID-19, enrolled during active disease.

The chain links TRBV5-4 to TRBJ1-1, with D hard to call. With 9 bases removed from V and 6 bases from J, the gap between germline ends came to 21 bases. In germline, CDR1 is SGHNT, CDR2 YYREEE (reference sequence). The CDR3 runs to 14 residues. Here the CDR3 DNA reads TGTGCCACCCTTGCTGGTGATACGGTCGCTGAAGCTTTCTTT. Translating it yields CATLAGDTVAEAFF.

The chain carries TRBV5-4 and TRBJ1-2; 8 positions agree with TRBD1. CDR1 is SGHNT and CDR2 is YYREEE in the germline V gene (reference sequence). The CDR3 runs 13 residues. The V segment lost 4 bases and the J segment 8 bases; nucleotides outside the gene matches: 7. CDR3 residues: CASSSTTGEGYTF. Here the CDR3 DNA reads TGTGCCAGCAGCAGCACGACAGGGGAAGGCTACACCTTC.

V usage is TRBV2 and J usage is TRBJ1-2, with 8 bases that match TRBD1. V shed 4 bases and J 7 bases; nucleotides not matched to a gene: 8. This CDR3 spans 14 amino acids. Germline lookup yields CDR1 SNHLY and CDR2 FYNNEI. The CDR3 bases are TGTGCCAGCAGTGCGAGGACAGGGAGTCTTGGCTACACCTTC. Residues: CASSARTGSLGYTF. Complete variable domain (other parts from reference TRBV2 and TRBJ1-2): EPEVTQTPSHQVTQMGQEVILRCVPISNHLYFYWYRQILGQKVEFLVSFYNNEISEKSEIFDDQFSVERPDGSNFTLKIRSTKLEDSAMYFCASSARTGSLGYTFGSGTRLTVV.

This chain uses TRBV9 with TRBJ1-5; D not certain. Trimming cost V 4 bases and J 6 bases, with 17 bases left between them. The CDR3 loop spans 15 amino acids. The germline CDR1 and CDR2 sequences are SGDLS and YYNGEE. The CDR3 reads CASSPGGGSSQPQHF. In DNA, the CDR3 is TGTGCCAGCAGCCCAGGCGGAGGGTCTAGTCAGCCCCAGCATTTT.

This sequence joins TRBV5-5 and TRBJ2-1, with TRBD2 matching 9 bases. Germline CDR1 SGHKS, CDR2 YYEKEE (reference sequence). The CDR3 runs to 15 residues. The V segment lost 0 bases and the J segment 7 bases; nucleotides outside the gene matches: 5. The CDR3 DNA is TGTGCCAGCAGCTTGGGCGGGGGGGTCGTTAATGAGCAGTTCTTC. The encoded protein is CASSLGGGVVNEQFF.

The gene calls are TRBV6-2 or TRBV6-3 and TRBJ1-2; D call uncertain. With 6 bases removed from V and 7 bases from J, the gap between germline ends came to 9 bases. This CDR3 has 11 residues. Per the germline V gene, CDR1 is MNHEY and CDR2 is SVGEGT. As DNA, the CDR3 is TGTGCCAGCAGCGAGTTCTCTGGCTACACCTTC. Encoded protein: CASSEFSGYTF.

This clone was detected only a few times. The chain joins TRBV18 to TRBJ2-7; TRBD2 agrees at 12 bases. With 4 bases clipped from V and 1 base from J, the junction kept 5 bases outside the gene matches. This CDR3 has 16 residues. Looked up from germline, CDR1 is KGHSH and CDR2 is LQKENI. The CDR3: CASSRRTSGASYEQYF. The CDR3 DNA reads as TGTGCCAGCTCACGACGGACTAGCGGGGCGTCCTACGAGCAGTACTTC. Using reference TRBV18 and TRBJ2-7 for the parts outside the CDR3, the full variable domain is NAGVMQNPRHLVRRRGQEARLRCSPMKGHSHVYWYRQLPEEGLKFMVYLQKENIIDESGMPKERFSAEFPKEGPSILRIQQVVRGDSAAYFCASSRRTSGASYEQYFGPGTRLTVT.

The chain is built from TRBV18 and TRBJ1-1; D unresolved. Trimming took off 3 bases at V and 1 base at J, with 21 bases between the two ends. Germline V gives CDR1 KGHSH, CDR2 LQKENI. CDR3 length: 18 residues. The chain's CDR3 is CASSPIRGRSQTNTEAFF. The CDR3 bases are TGTGCCAGCTCACCCATCCGAGGGAGGTCGCAGACGAACACTGAAGCTTTCTTT.

This clone showed up just once. The genes are TRBV6-5 and TRBJ1-1, with 10 bases matching TRBD1. The CDR3 has 16 amino acids. The germline CDR1 and CDR2 sequences are MNHEY and SVGAGI. V gave up 0 bases and J gave up 1 base; unmatched junction bases: 2. Here the CDR3 reads CASSYSGQGPNTEAFF. In nucleotides, the CDR3 is TGTGCCAGCAGTTACTCGGGACAGGGGCCGAACACTGAAGCTTTCTTT.

In its sample, this clone was seen a few times. This rearrangement joins TRBV6-2 or TRBV6-3 to TRBJ1-1; maybe TRBD1 (5 bases). CDR1 and CDR2 from the germline V gene are MNHEY and SVGEGT. This CDR3 spans 13 amino acids. Between the trimmed V and J ends, which lost 0 bases and 8 bases, there was a span of 10 bases. CDR3 in amino acids: CASSYSTAKEAFF. CDR3 bases: TGTGCCAGCAGTTACTCGACAGCTAAAGAAGCTTTCTTT.

The V and J genes are TRBV6-4 and TRBJ1-1; D uncertain. The CDR3 is made up of 13 amino acids. Trimming shortened V by 4 bases and J by 1 base, and 7 bases separated the two germline ends. Germline V gene sequence: CDR1 MRHNA, CDR2 SNTAGT. CDR3 sequence (DNA): TGTGCCAGCAGTGTACGTAGGAACACTGAAGCTTTCTTT. This sequence encodes CASSVRRNTEAFF.

The V gene is TRBV6-5, the J gene TRBJ2-5; a weak D match, TRBD2 (5 bases). Trimming removed 3 bases at V and 9 bases at J, with 14 bases between. Looked up from germline, CDR1 is MNHEY and CDR2 is SVGAGI. The CDR3 is 13 residues long. In DNA form, the CDR3 reads TGTGCCAGCAGTTATTCCGGGATAGTAGCCCAGTACTTC. It is translated as CASSYSGIVAQYF.

Concerning this clone itself: A junction boundary mismatches the germline segment, possibly from a read error. This rearrangement joins TRBV7-7 to TRBJ1-4, with TRBD1 as a possible D gene (6 bases). CDR3 length: 15 residues. Germline CDR1 SSHAT, CDR2 FNYEAQ (reference sequence). CDR3 coding DNA: TGTGCTAGCAGCTCAACAGGGTCATTGGGGGAAAAACTGTTTTTT. Protein product: CASSSTGSLGEKLFF. The full variable domain, in which reference TRBV7-7 and TRBJ1-4 provide the parts outside the CDR3, is GAGVSQSPRYKVTKRGQDVTLRCDPISSHATLYWYQQALGQGPEFLTYFNYEAQPDKSGLPSDRFSAERPEGSISTLTIQRTEQRDSAMYRCASSSTGSLGEKLFFGSGTQLSVL.

The rearrangement uses TRBV6-2 or TRBV6-3 and TRBJ2-1; tentative D call: TRBD2 (5 bases). CDR1 and CDR2 from the germline V gene are MNHEY and SVGEGT. There are 17 residues in the CDR3. Trimming left V 5 bases short and J 2 bases short, with 19 bases between. For the CDR3, the DNA is TGTGCCAGCAGTAAACCCCCGGGATCCCAAGCCTACAATGAGCAGTTCTTC. Amino acids: CASSKPPGSQAYNEQFF.

The gene calls are TRBV5-5 and TRBJ2-7; TRBD1 matches 8 bases. Germline CDR1 reads SGHKS; CDR2 reads YYEKEE (reference sequence). The CDR3 spans 18 residues. V was clipped by 2 bases and J by 1 base; unmatched bases: 14. CDR3 protein: CASSFGQGATSGSYEQYF. The CDR3 DNA is TGTGCCAGCAGCTTTGGTCAGGGGGCAACATCTGGGTCCTACGAGCAGTACTTC. The variable domain in full, with the rest retrieved from reference TRBV5-5 and TRBJ2-7, is DAGVTQSPTHLIKTRGQQVTLRCSPISGHKSVSWYQQVLGQGPQFIFQYYEKEERGRGNFPDRFSARQFPNYSSELNVNALLLGDSALYLCASSFGQGATSGSYEQYFGPGTRLTVT.

This clone was observed once. The chain employs TRBV19 and TRBJ1-5; D call uncertain. The V gene's germline CDR1 is LNHDA and CDR2 SQIVND (reference sequence). V was clipped by 7 bases and J by 2 bases, with 15 bases between them. The CDR3 runs to 15 residues. The CDR3 DNA is TGTGCCAGTAAACTCCTCGGTGGAGGCAATCAGCCCCAGCATTTT. It encodes CASKLLGGGNQPQHF.

The chain is built from TRBV11-3 and TRBJ2-3; 8 nucleotides match TRBD1. CDR3 length equals 17 residues. CDR1 is SGHNT and CDR2 is YENEEA in the germline V gene. After removal of 0 bases from V and 2 bases from J, the junction contained 7 bases not matched to a gene. This CDR3 is CASSLEAGGGTTDTQYF. Here the CDR3 DNA reads TGTGCCAGCAGCTTAGAGGCAGGGGGCGGTACCACAGATACGCAGTATTTT.

V usage is TRBV2 and J usage is TRBJ1-5; D not resolved. Germline V gene lookup returns CDR1 SNHLY and CDR2 FYNNEI. With 6 bases removed from V and 6 bases from J, the gap between germline ends came to 12 bases. The CDR3 loop spans 13 amino acids. The CDR3 coding sequence is TGTGCCAGCAGGAGGGTGGGTAGTCAGCCCCAGCATTTT. This translates into CASRRVGSQPQHF.

This CDR3 is CASRLRGYEETQYF. CDR3 DNA sequence: TGTGCCAGCAGACTTCGGGGGTATGAAGAGACCCAGTACTTC. J is TRBJ2-5 and V is TRBV3-1 (or the pseudogene TRBV3-2); possibly TRBD2 for D (6 bases). Trimming removed 6 bases at V and 3 bases at J, with 14 bases between. This CDR3 contains 14 residues. CDR1 and CDR2 (germline): LGHDT, YNNKEL (reference sequence).

The V gene is TRBV7-2, the J gene TRBJ2-2; TRBD1 matches 7 bases. CDR3 length equals 15 residues. Per germline, CDR1 SGHTA and CDR2 FQGNSA. The V gene end was trimmed by 4 bases and the J gene end by 1 base; junction bases not matched to a gene: 3. The CDR3 region is CASSSTGRNTGELFF. The CDR3 bases are TGTGCCAGCAGCTCGACAGGGAGGAACACCGGGGAGCTGTTTTTT.

Worth noting for this clone: An end of the junction differs from the germline gene, which may be a read error. V gene TRBV18 combines with J gene TRBJ1-3, with 12 bases that match TRBD1. CDR1 and CDR2 (germline): KGHSH, LQKENI. The CDR3 sequence is 19 residues long. The CDR3 reads CASSPRDRGRLGSGNTIYF. The CDR3, as DNA: TGTGCCAGCTCTCCACGGGACAGGGGGCGCTTAGGCTCTGGAAACACCATATATTTT. Supplemented by reference TRBV18 and TRBJ1-3, the full variable domain reads NAGVMQNPRHLVRRRGQEARLRCSPMKGHSHVYWYRQLPEEGLKFMVYLQKENIIDESGMPKERFSAEFPKEGPSILRIQQVVRGDSAAYFCASSPRDRGRLGSGNTIYFGEGSWLTVV.

The chain employs TRBV9 and TRBJ2-1, with TRBD2 matching 10 bases. V gave up 4 bases and J gave up 10 bases; unmatched junction bases: 14. The V gene's germline CDR1 is SGDLS and CDR2 YYNGEE. The length of the CDR3 is 16 residues. Here the CDR3 reads CASSSKEGSGGPEQFF. DNA of the CDR3: TGTGCCAGCAGCTCAAAGGAGGGTAGCGGGGGGCCAGAGCAGTTCTTC. The complete variable domain, with remaining parts taken from reference TRBV9 and TRBJ2-1, reads DSGVTQTPKHLITATGQRVTLRCSPRSGDLSVYWYQQSLDQGLQFLIQYYNGEERAKGNILERFSAQQFPDLHSELNLSSLELGDSALYFCASSSKEGSGGPEQFFGPGTRLTVL.

This clone was observed a handful of times. V gene TRBV5-1 combines with J gene TRBJ2-7; D may be TRBD2 (6 bases). V lost 5 bases and J 2 bases, leaving 20 bases between the germline ends. The CDR3 totals 16 residues. Germline CDR1 is SGHRS and CDR2 is YFSETQ. The CDR3, as DNA: TGCGCCAGCAGTCCATTGGCCGGAGGGGCACCCTACGAGCAGTACTTC. As protein: CASSPLAGGAPYEQYF.

The chain couples TRBV20-1 to TRBJ1-5, with a tentative D call TRBD1 (5 bases). Trimming took 3 bases from V and 4 from J, leaving 13 bases between them. Germline V gives CDR1 DFQATT, CDR2 SNEGSKA (reference sequence). The CDR3 has 14 residues. The CDR3 spells CSASAGVGNQPQHF. The CDR3 DNA reads as TGCAGTGCTAGTGCGGGGGTAGGTAATCAGCCCCAGCATTTT.

V is TRBV19 and J is TRBJ1-4; 7 bases map to TRBD1. The ends lost 5 bases at V and 7 bases at J; junction bases unmatched: 16. Germline V gives CDR1 LNHDA, CDR2 SQIVND (reference sequence). The length of the CDR3 is 17 residues. Here the CDR3 DNA reads TGTGCCAGTAGTGGGGCGGCCCACAGGGGTAGAGGTGAAAAACTGTTTTTT. Amino acid sequence: CASSGAAHRGRGEKLFF.

V is TRBV6-5 and J is TRBJ1-2; D may be TRBD1 (5 bases). V lost 5 bases, J lost 8 bases, and 18 bases lay in between. The CDR3 has 14 amino acids. From germline, CDR1 is MNHEY and CDR2 SVGAGI. The CDR3 region has the DNA TGTGCCAGCAGTCGTCCGGGCGGGGGACGGGGCTACACCTTC. It translates to CASSRPGGGRGYTF.

V gene TRBV19 combines with J gene TRBJ1-5; D not certain. CDR3 length: 15 residues. Germline loops: CDR1 LNHDA, CDR2 SQIVND (reference sequence). Trimming cost V 9 bases and J 3 bases, with 18 bases left between them. The CDR3 is CASKSPKRNNQPQHF. CDR3 coding DNA: TGTGCCAGCAAGAGCCCCAAAAGAAACAATCAGCCCCAGCATTTT.

This chain uses TRBV19 with TRBJ1-5, with 7 bases lining up with TRBD1. Germline V gene data show CDR1 as LNHDA and CDR2 as SQIVND (reference sequence). The CDR3 contains 15 residues. With V trimmed by 5 bases and J by 9 bases, 13 bases remained unmatched. The CDR3 region has the DNA TGTGCCAGTAGTCCCTATGGACAGGCCCCTTGGCCCCAGCATTTT. Its protein is CASSPYGQAPWPQHF.

The chain employs TRBV4-1 and TRBJ1-4; D is perhaps TRBD1 (6 bases). The germline CDR1 and CDR2 sequences are MGHRA and YSYEKL. With 1 base removed from V and 9 bases from J, the gap between germline ends came to 12 bases. The CDR3 is 14 residues long. CDR3 sequence (DNA): TGCGCCAGCAGCCAAGGGACAGCCGATAAAAAACTGTTTTTT. Its protein is CASSQGTADKKLFF.

The V and J genes are TRBV6-5 and TRBJ1-5; D call uncertain. This CDR3 has 14 amino acids. Trimming took 6 bases from V and 0 from J, leaving 9 bases between them. The germline V gene has CDR1 MNHEY and CDR2 SVGAGI. The CDR3 nucleotides are TGTGCCAGCAGCCCAGTGCCTAGCAATCAGCCCCAGCATTTT. The encoded protein is CASSPVPSNQPQHF.

This clone appeared a few times. The genes are TRBV12-5 and TRBJ1-1, with D unclear. There are 17 residues in the CDR3. CDR1 is LGHNT, CDR2 FRNRAP, per germline. V was pared by 3 bases and J by 1 base, with 18 bases between. CDR3 DNA sequence: TGTGCTAGTGGTTTCGCCCCTAAGAGCTTCCAGAACACTGAAGCTTTCTTT. Amino acids: CASGFAPKSFQNTEAFF.

This clone has a single count. This chain uses TRBV4-1 with TRBJ2-6; weak D call: TRBD1 (5 bases). Germline CDR1 MGHRA, CDR2 YSYEKL. Trimming cost V 6 bases and J 2 bases, with 14 bases left between them. The length of the CDR3 is 16 residues. In DNA form, the CDR3 reads TGCGCCAGCAGAAACCCAGGGAAGCCTGGGGCCAACGTCCTGACTTTC. Translating gives CASRNPGKPGANVLTF.